The 29 T cell receptor beta chains listed next were all sequenced from one sample in a study of blood T cells in healthy people across ages. A second PCR of roughly 6 to 12 cycles used a sample-barcoded 5' primer and a J-beta primer mix. TCRdb reanalysed the 5' RACE reads using MiXCR and keeps one entry per CDR3 protein. The data hold 950,000 to 1,200,000 distinct CDR3 sequences, with less than 45% observed a single time. Sequencing input: blood. All receptors derive from a man aged 18-30 years in good health.

This clonotype was detected ten times or more. This chain links TRBV7-2 with TRBJ2-3, with a tentative D call TRBD2 (6 bases). Germline lookup yields CDR1 SGHTA and CDR2 FQGNSA. V was shortened by 5 bases and J by 1 base, with 10 bases between the two germline ends. This CDR3 has 14 amino acids. The CDR3 nucleotides are TGTGCCAGCAGCCTAGGGACTGGCACAGATACGCAGTATTTT. Amino acids: CASSLGTGTDTQYF.

This clonotype was counted between two and nine times. The chain couples TRBV7-2 to TRBJ2-3; 9 bases are shared with TRBD2. Looked up from germline, CDR1 is SGHTA and CDR2 is FQGNSA. Unmatched junction bases numbered 4, after V lost 1 base and J lost 2 bases. The CDR3 length is 16 residues. Written as DNA, the CDR3 is TGTGCCAGCAGCTTAGGGGGACTAGCTGACACAGATACGCAGTATTTT. Translation: CASSLGGLADTDTQYF.

This clonotype was counted a few times. This chain links TRBV20-1 with TRBJ1-2, with 8 bases identical to TRBD1. Per the germline V gene, CDR1 is DFQATT and CDR2 is SNEGSKA (reference sequence). V trimming: 3 bases; J trimming: 5 bases; junction bases outside the gene matches: 11. CDR3 length: 15 residues. The chain's CDR3 is CSASSIRGLGYGYTF. The DNA for the CDR3 is TGCAGTGCTAGTAGTATCAGGGGGCTCGGGTATGGCTACACCTTC.

The chain joins TRBV10-3 to TRBJ1-4; D not certain. V was pared by 4 bases and J by 7 bases, with 10 bases between. CDR3 length equals 13 residues. Germline V CDR1 and CDR2: ENHRY, SYGVKD. The CDR3 sequence is CAISGDKIEKLFF. CDR3 DNA sequence: TGTGCCATCAGTGGGGATAAGATTGAAAAACTGTTTTTT.

This clonotype occurred a few times. The genes are TRBV10-3 and TRBJ2-2; D perhaps matches TRBD2 (5 bases). The germline V gene has CDR1 ENHRY and CDR2 SYGVKD. This CDR3 comprises 13 residues. With 8 bases removed from V and 2 bases from J, the gap between germline ends came to 9 bases. CDR3 amino acids: CAIGSENTGELFF. CDR3 in DNA: TGTGCCATCGGTAGCGAAAACACCGGGGAGCTGTTTTTT.

The rearrangement uses TRBV5-1 and TRBJ2-5; no clear D gene. Looked up from germline, CDR1 is SGHRS and CDR2 is YFSETQ. This CDR3 spans 15 amino acids. V lost 4 bases, J lost 2 bases, and 15 bases lay in between. CDR3 in amino acids: CASSATPREQETQYF. DNA for the CDR3: TGCGCCAGCAGCGCTACTCCGAGAGAGCAAGAGACCCAGTACTTC.

The V and J genes are TRBV10-3 and TRBJ2-4, with D possibly matching TRBD2 (5 bases). The J call is uncertain, as TRBJ2-5 better fits the DNA end. Germline V CDR1 and CDR2: ENHRY, SYGVKD. This CDR3 spans 14 amino acids. The CDR3 DNA sequence: TGTGCCATCAGGATGGACTGCCTTGCGGAGACCCAGTACTTC. This sequence encodes CAIRMDCLAETQYF.

The chain has TRBV4-3 and TRBJ1-3, with unresolved D. With 4 bases removed from V and 0 bases from J, the gap between germline ends came to 7 bases. The CDR3 runs 14 residues. Germline CDR1 LGHNA, CDR2 YSLEER. CDR3 in DNA: TGCGCCAGCAGCCCGGTCTTCTCTGGAAACACCATATATTTT. This sequence encodes CASSPVFSGNTIYF.

There are a few counts of this clonotype. This rearrangement joins TRBV12-3 or TRBV12-4 to TRBJ2-1; D remains ambiguous. With 4 bases removed from V and 8 bases from J, the gap between germline ends came to 12 bases. The CDR3 is made up of 13 amino acids. The CDR3 reads CASSSLGFHEQFF. The CDR3 DNA reads as TGTGCCAGCAGTTCCCTTGGGTTCCATGAGCAGTTCTTC.

This clonotype was observed a handful of times. The chain recombines TRBV5-6 with TRBJ2-3; 10 nucleotides agree with TRBD2. This CDR3 comprises 16 residues. Looked up from germline, CDR1 is SGHDT and CDR2 is YYEEEE. With V trimmed by 2 bases and J by 4 bases, 7 bases remained unmatched. CDR3 coding DNA: TGTGCCAGCAGCTTCGGAGTAGCGGGGGGCGCAGATACGCAGTATTTT. This codes for CASSFGVAGGADTQYF.

In the case of this clonotype: Germline and junction disagree at one end, which may indicate a read error. V is TRBV5-1 and J is TRBJ1-1; D call uncertain. Per the germline V gene, CDR1 is SGHRS and CDR2 is YFSETQ. This CDR3 contains 13 residues. The CDR3 DNA is TGCGCCAGCAGCTTGGCCGGGAACACTGAAGTTTTCTTT. Protein sequence: CASSLAGNTEVFF.

The J gene is TRBJ2-1, the V gene TRBV19; no definite D call. The CDR3 length is 14 residues. Germline assignment: CDR1 LNHDA and CDR2 SQIVND (reference sequence). Trimming stripped 1 base from V and 5 bases from J, with 9 bases between. The CDR3 sequence is CASSIAHRDNEQFF. CDR3 bases: TGTGCCAGTAGTATAGCCCACCGGGACAATGAGCAGTTCTTC.

The chain has TRBV12-3 or TRBV12-4 and TRBJ1-6, with TRBD1 as a possible D gene (6 bases). The ends were cut back, 0 bases at V and 7 bases at J, with 16 bases in the middle. This CDR3 is built from 17 residues. CDR3 residues: CASSLAGGPLSNSPLHF. DNA of the CDR3: TGTGCCAGCAGTTTAGCCGGGGGGCCGCTTTCGAATTCACCCCTCCACTTT.

The chain links TRBV27 to TRBJ2-4, with D hard to call. The J call may be in error: the DNA end matches TRBJ2-5 better. Germline values: CDR1 MNHEY, CDR2 SMNVEV (reference sequence). The length of the CDR3 is 13 residues. Here the CDR3 DNA reads TGTGCCAGCAGTTTTCGGGCTGGAGAGACCCAGTACTTC. Its translation: CASSFRAGETQYF.

The J gene is TRBJ1-1, the V gene TRBV7-6; D possibly corresponds to TRBD1 (6 bases). Looked up from germline, CDR1 is SGHVS and CDR2 is FNYEAQ. The CDR3 loop spans 13 amino acids. Trimming left V 4 bases short and J 5 bases short, with 11 bases between. As DNA, the CDR3 is TGTGCCAGCAGCTCTGGGACATTGACTGAAGCTTTCTTT. It translates to CASSSGTLTEAFF.

The chain recombines TRBV30 with TRBJ2-1; D is undetermined. V lost 2 bases, J lost 13 bases, and 18 bases lay in between. CDR1 and CDR2 from the germline V gene are GTSNPN and SVGIG (reference sequence). This CDR3 is built from 13 residues. In DNA, the CDR3 is TGTGCCTGGAGTAAAACGGAGCAAGAGACCCAGTTCTTC. It codes for CAWSKTEQETQFF.

This clonotype was detected a few times. The genes are TRBV12-3 or TRBV12-4 and TRBJ2-3, with 7 bases fitting TRBD2. The junction had 7 bases not matched to a gene; V was cut back by 3 bases and J by 4 bases. CDR3 length equals 15 residues. The DNA of the CDR3 is TGTGCCAGCAGTTTGAAAGCGGGGCGGGCAGATACGCAGTATTTT. Translating it yields CASSLKAGRADTQYF.

This clonotype was counted only a few times. J is TRBJ2-1 and V is TRBV5-1; D not resolved. The tail of the sequence fits TRBJ2-7 better, so the J call may be wrong. Looked up from germline, CDR1 is SGHRS and CDR2 is YFSETQ. The CDR3 runs to 16 residues. CDR3 sequence reads: CASSLSPEPSYNEQYF. CDR3 sequence (DNA): TGCGCCAGCAGCTTGTCTCCGGAGCCTTCCTACAATGAGCAGTACTTC.

The chain couples TRBV30 to TRBJ1-2; 8 nucleotides line up with TRBD1. This CDR3 region has 13 residues. The J segment lost 5 bases and the V segment lost 3 bases, leaving 5 bases of the junction unmatched. The V gene's germline CDR1 is GTSNPN and CDR2 SVGIG (reference sequence). The CDR3 region has the DNA TGTGCCTGGAGGATGGGACAGGAGTATGGCTACACCTTC. As protein: CAWRMGQEYGYTF.

This clonotype was counted between two and nine times. The chain links TRBV20-1 to TRBJ1-2, with D unclear. The germline V gene has CDR1 DFQATT and CDR2 SNEGSKA (reference sequence). This CDR3 is built from 13 residues. Trimming removed 6 bases at V and 4 bases at J, with 15 bases between. CDR3 in amino acids: CSAGDTVVYGYTF. For the CDR3, the DNA is TGCAGTGCAGGAGACACAGTAGTCTATGGCTACACCTTC.

The chain combines TRBV7-9 with TRBJ2-5; a possible D gene is TRBD2 (6 bases). The end of the DNA aligns better with TRBJ2-7, so the J call may be wrong. The CDR3 is 12 residues long. Looked up from germline, CDR1 is SEHNR and CDR2 is FQNEAQ (reference sequence). This CDR3 is CASSHSGDEQYF. The CDR3 DNA follows: TGTGCCAGCAGCCATTCGGGAGACGAGCAGTACTTC.

The chain recombines TRBV5-1 with TRBJ1-1, with 9 bases aligning to TRBD1. This CDR3 comprises 16 residues. Germline V gives CDR1 SGHRS, CDR2 YFSETQ. V lost 7 bases, J lost 3 bases, and 13 bases stayed unmatched. This CDR3 reads CASQDRGKYGDTEAFF. The CDR3 region has the DNA TGCGCCAGCCAGGACAGGGGAAAGTATGGGGACACTGAAGCTTTCTTT.

This clonotype showed up just a few times. The chain uses TRBV6-2 or TRBV6-3 and TRBJ1-2; 9 bases match TRBD1. CDR1 MNHEY and CDR2 SVGEGT come from the germline V gene. V dropped 2 bases and J dropped 8; count of bases not matched to a gene: 6. The CDR3 loop spans 14 amino acids. CDR3 loop: CASSYGQGIYGYTF. Written as DNA, the CDR3 is TGTGCCAGCAGTTACGGACAGGGGATCTACGGCTACACCTTC.

J is TRBJ1-6 and V is TRBV7-7; D remains unclear. The germline CDR1 and CDR2 sequences are SSHAT and FNYEAQ (reference sequence). The CDR3 contains 16 residues. The V end lost 1 base, the J end lost 9 bases, and 16 bases lay between the germline ends. Here the CDR3 reads CASSLGAAGSGSPLHF. DNA of the CDR3: TGTGCCAGCAGCTTAGGAGCGGCAGGATCAGGTTCACCCCTCCACTTT.

Only a few counts were recorded for this clonotype. J is TRBJ1-4 and V is TRBV5-1; D not resolved. V shed 4 bases and J shed 3 bases, with 16 bases lying between them. Germline values: CDR1 SGHRS, CDR2 YFSETQ. This CDR3 is 16 amino acids long. The chain's CDR3 is CASSARARGANEKLFF. As DNA, the CDR3 is TGCGCCAGCAGCGCCCGGGCCCGGGGAGCTAATGAAAAACTGTTTTTT.

Turning to this clonotype: A much bigger clone sits one base away, suggesting this may be a read error. V is TRBV20-1 and J is TRBJ1-1, with 8 bases matching TRBD1. The J segment lost 0 bases and the V segment lost 6 bases, leaving 3 bases of the junction unmatched. The CDR3 sequence is 13 residues long. Germline assignment: CDR1 DFQATT and CDR2 SNEGSKA (reference sequence). DNA of the CDR3: TGCAGTGCCGGACAGGGAATGAACACTGAAGCTTTCTTT. Translated, it gives CSAGQGMNTEAFF.

With regard to this clonotype: A much bigger clone sits one base away, suggesting this may be a read error. This rearrangement joins TRBV6-2 or TRBV6-3 to TRBJ1-5; D ambiguous. V lost 0 bases and J lost 7, with 10 bases in between. CDR1 is MNHEY, CDR2 SVGEGT, per germline. The CDR3 length is 14 residues. CDR3: CASSYSGLRQPQHF. For the CDR3, the DNA is TGTGCCAGCAGTTACTCCGGGTTGAGGCAGCCCCAGCATTTT.

Concerning this clonotype: A clone one base away is much larger, so this may be a read error. This rearrangement joins TRBV9 to TRBJ2-7; D gene uncertain. Trimming cost V 0 bases and J 5 bases, with 12 bases left between them. The CDR3 contains 14 residues. Germline CDR1 reads SGDLS; CDR2 reads YYNGEE. CDR3: CASSVGGSADEQYF. The CDR3 bases are TGTGCCAGCAGCGTAGGGGGTTCGGCAGACGAGCAGTACTTC. Supplemented by reference TRBV9 and TRBJ2-7, the full variable domain reads DSGVTQTPKHLITATGQRVTLRCSPRSGDLSVYWYQQSLDQGLQFLIQYYNGEERAKGNILERFSAQQFPDLHSELNLSSLELGDSALYFCASSVGGSADEQYFGPGTRLTVT.

The chain has TRBV20-1 and TRBJ2-7; D uncertain. This CDR3 is 14 amino acids long. Trimming took 2 bases from V and 7 from J, leaving 18 bases between them. Per germline, CDR1 DFQATT and CDR2 SNEGSKA (reference sequence). The CDR3 reads CSARPELSYNEQYF. The CDR3 DNA reads as TGCAGTGCTAGACCGGAGCTATCCTACAATGAGCAGTACTTC.